This T cell receptor beta chain emerged from a study of cytomegalovirus exposure and HLA in healthy donors. A multiplex PCR was run with 60 Vbeta primers and 13 Jbeta primers. Authors' methods: There were about 80 million unique TCR beta chains by a later count, and 8.5 million to 14 million of them were shared. Sequenced by immunoSEQ multiplex PCR; TCRdb stores in-frame clones only, minus some. V, J and clone size were drawn from that table, and D and trimming were deduced from the DNA. The sample lists some 110,000 clones; 79% were seen once. Study-wide points: Earlier analysis looked at TCR beta V segments, and most were productive about 87% or about 30% of the time. Based on reports, TCR beta sequences accurately predicted HLA-A and HLA-B alleles for most subjects. In a later analysis, across HLA loci, associated TCR counts were highest for DRB1, lowest for HLA-C.

A note on this clone: Its antigen is as yet unknown.

The sample comprised PBMCs. The clonotype comes from a woman between 18 and 29 years old in good health and CMV-seropositive.

The CDR3 DNA is TGCGCCAGCAGCTTCGGAGTATCGGGCACCGGGGAGCTGTTTTTT. Translation gives CASSFGVSGTGELFF. The V call is TRBV5-1, the J call TRBJ2-2; D gene unclear. V was shortened by 2 bases and J by 4 bases, with 12 bases between the two germline ends. CDR1 is SGHRS and CDR2 is YFSETQ in the germline V gene. This CDR3 spans 15 amino acids.